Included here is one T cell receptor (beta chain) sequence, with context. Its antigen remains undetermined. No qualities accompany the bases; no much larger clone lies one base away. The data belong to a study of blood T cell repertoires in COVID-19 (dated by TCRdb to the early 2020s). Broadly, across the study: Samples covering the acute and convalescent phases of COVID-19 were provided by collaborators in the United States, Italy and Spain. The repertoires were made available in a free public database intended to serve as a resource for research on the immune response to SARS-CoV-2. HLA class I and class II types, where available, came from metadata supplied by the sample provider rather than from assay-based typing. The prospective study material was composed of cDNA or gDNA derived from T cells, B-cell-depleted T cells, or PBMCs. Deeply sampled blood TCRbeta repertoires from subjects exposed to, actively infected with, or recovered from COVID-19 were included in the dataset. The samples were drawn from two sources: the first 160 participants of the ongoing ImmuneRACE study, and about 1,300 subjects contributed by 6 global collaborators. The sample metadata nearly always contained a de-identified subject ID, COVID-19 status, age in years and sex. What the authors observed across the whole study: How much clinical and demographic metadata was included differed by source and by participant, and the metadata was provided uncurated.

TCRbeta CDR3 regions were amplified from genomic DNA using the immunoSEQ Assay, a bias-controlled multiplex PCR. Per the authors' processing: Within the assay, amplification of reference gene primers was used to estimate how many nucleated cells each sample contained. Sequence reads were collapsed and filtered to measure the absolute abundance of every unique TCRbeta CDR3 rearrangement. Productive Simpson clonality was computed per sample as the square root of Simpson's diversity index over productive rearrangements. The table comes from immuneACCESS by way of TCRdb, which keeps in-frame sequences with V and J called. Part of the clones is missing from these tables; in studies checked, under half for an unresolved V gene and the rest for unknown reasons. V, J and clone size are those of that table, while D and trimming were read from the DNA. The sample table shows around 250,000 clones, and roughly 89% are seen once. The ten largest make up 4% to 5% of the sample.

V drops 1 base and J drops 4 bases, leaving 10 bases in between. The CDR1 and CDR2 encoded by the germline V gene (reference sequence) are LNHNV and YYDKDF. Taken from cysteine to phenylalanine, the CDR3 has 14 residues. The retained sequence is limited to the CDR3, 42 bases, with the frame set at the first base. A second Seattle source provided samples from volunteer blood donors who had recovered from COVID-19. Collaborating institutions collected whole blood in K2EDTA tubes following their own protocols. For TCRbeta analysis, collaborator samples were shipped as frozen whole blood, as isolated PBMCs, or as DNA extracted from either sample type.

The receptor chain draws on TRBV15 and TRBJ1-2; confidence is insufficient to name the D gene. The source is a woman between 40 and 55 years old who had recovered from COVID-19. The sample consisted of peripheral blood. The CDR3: CATSRARGLYGYTF. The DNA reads TGTGCCACCAGCAGAGCTCGAGGGCTCTATGGCTACACCTTC.